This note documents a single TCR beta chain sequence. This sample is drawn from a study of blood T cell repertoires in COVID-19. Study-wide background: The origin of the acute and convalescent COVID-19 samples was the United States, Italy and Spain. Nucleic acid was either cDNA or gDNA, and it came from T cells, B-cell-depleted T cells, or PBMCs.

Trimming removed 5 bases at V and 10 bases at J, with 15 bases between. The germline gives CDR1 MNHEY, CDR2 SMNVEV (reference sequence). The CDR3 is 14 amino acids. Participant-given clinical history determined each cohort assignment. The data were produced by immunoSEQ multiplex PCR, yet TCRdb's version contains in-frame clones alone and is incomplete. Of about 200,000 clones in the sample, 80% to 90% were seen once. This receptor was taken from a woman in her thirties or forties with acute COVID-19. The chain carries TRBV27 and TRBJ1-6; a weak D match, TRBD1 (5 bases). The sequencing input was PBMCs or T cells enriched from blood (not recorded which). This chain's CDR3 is CASSARGSVSPLHF. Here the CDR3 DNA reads TGTGCCAGCAGTGCTAGGGGTTCCGTGTCACCCCTCCACTTT.